Listed here are 21 T cell receptor beta chains from one sample, sequenced in a study of T cell repertoires in cytomegalovirus infection. In TCRdb, the reads were re-called with MiXCR into one record per CDR3 protein. Of a few hundred thousand distinct CDR3 sequences in the sample, approximately 15% are singletons; the top ten hold around 9.5%. Sequenced input: PBMCs. The receptors originated from a human donor in good health (CMV status not recorded). Some clones in this sample may be carry-over from other donors' samples.

The table lists this clonotype with a few counts. CDR3 residues: CATRRRDLMTQYF. Written as DNA, the CDR3 is TGTGCCACCAGACGCAGGGACCTAATGACCCAGTACTTC. V is TRBV6-5 and J is TRBJ2-5, with D perhaps being TRBD1 or TRBD2 (5 bases each). Trimming took off 10 bases at V and 7 bases at J, with 19 bases between the two ends. The CDR3 sequence is 13 residues long. Germline loops: CDR1 MNHEY, CDR2 SVGAGI.

The chain employs TRBV6-5 and TRBJ2-2, with TRBD1 matching over 7 bases. The germline V gene encodes CDR1 MNHEY and CDR2 SVGAGI. The V and J ends lost 2 bases and 7 bases, in that order; junction bases with no gene match: 4. The CDR3 sequence is 14 residues long. The CDR3 region is CASSYRQGGGELFF. The CDR3 DNA reads TGTGCCAGCAGTTACCGACAGGGCGGCGGGGAGCTGTTTTTT.

This clonotype was counted a few times. The V and J genes are TRBV29-1 and TRBJ2-3, with TRBD2 identical over 11 bases. The trim removed 7 bases at V and 10 bases at J, leaving 13 bases unmatched. Germline CDR1 SQVTM, CDR2 ANQGSEA. This CDR3 region has 14 residues. The CDR3 sequence: CSAGGLAAPGAQYF. DNA for the CDR3: TGCAGCGCGGGGGGACTAGCGGCGCCCGGGGCGCAGTATTTT.

This clonotype was observed at least ten times. The chain carries TRBV6-2 or TRBV6-3 and TRBJ2-1, with 9 bases aligning to TRBD1. Trimming cost V 5 bases and J 15 bases; bases outside gene matches: 5. Germline lookup yields CDR1 MNHEY and CDR2 SVGEGT. There are 11 residues in the CDR3. CDR3 loop: CASSAGTGLFF. The CDR3, as DNA: TGTGCCAGCAGTGCCGGGACAGGGCTGTTCTTC.

The J gene is TRBJ1-1, the V gene TRBV28; 9 bases map to TRBD1. Trimming removed 6 bases from V and 6 bases from J; junction bases left unmatched: 5. Looked up from germline, CDR1 is MDHEN and CDR2 is SYDVKM. This CDR3 contains 13 residues. The CDR3 loop reads CASRGQGRAEAFF. The CDR3, as DNA: TGTGCCAGCAGGGGACAGGGAAGAGCTGAAGCTTTCTTT.

The J gene is TRBJ1-4, the V gene TRBV19; the D is unclear. The V gene lost 6 bases and the J gene lost 7 bases, with 15 bases spanning the gap. The CDR3 totals 14 residues. Germline-derived CDR1 and CDR2 are LNHDA and SQIVND (reference sequence). CDR3 sequence (DNA): TGTGCCAGTAGGGATCGGCAGTCGGTTGAAAAACTGTTTTTT. This sequence encodes CASRDRQSVEKLFF.

The chain uses TRBV12-3 or TRBV12-4 and TRBJ2-1; TRBD2 matches at 15 bases. The CDR3 extends over 17 amino acids. The trim removed 4 bases at V and 3 bases at J, leaving 4 bases unmatched. The CDR3 loop is CASSYWTSGGGYNEQFF. For the CDR3, the DNA is TGTGCCAGCAGTTACTGGACTAGCGGGGGGGGCTACAATGAGCAGTTCTTC.

This clonotype was counted between two and nine times. The gene calls are TRBV4-1 and TRBJ1-1; D may be TRBD1 (6 bases). The CDR3 has 17 amino acids. Between the trimmed V and J ends, which lost 2 bases and 5 bases, there was a span of 21 bases. CDR1 is MGHRA and CDR2 is YSYEKL in the germline V gene. The CDR3 is CASSQSPGLEGGTEAFF. The CDR3 DNA follows: TGCGCCAGCAGCCAAAGCCCCGGCCTGGAGGGGGGGACTGAAGCTTTCTTT.

This clonotype has just a few counts. The chain has TRBV20-1 and TRBJ1-1, with 8 bases lining up with TRBD1. The CDR3 has 15 amino acids. Germline V CDR1 and CDR2: DFQATT, SNEGSKA (reference sequence). J was trimmed by 1 base and V by 2 bases; bases with no gene match: 6. CDR3 sequence: CSARQAGGTNTEAFF. CDR3 DNA sequence: TGCAGTGCTAGACAGGCAGGGGGCACGAACACTGAAGCTTTCTTT.

This chain connects TRBV20-1 to TRBJ1-5; 7 nucleotides align to TRBD1. CDR1 and CDR2 (germline): DFQATT, SNEGSKA (reference sequence). The J segment lost 7 bases and the V segment lost 0 bases, leaving 6 bases of the junction unmatched. This CDR3 has 14 amino acids. The CDR3 bases are TGCAGTGCTAGAGATGACAGGGAGAGGCAGCCCCAGCATTTT. Its protein product is CSARDDRERQPQHF.

This clonotype was picked up a small number of times. CDR3 amino acids: CASSSPRGRDTEAFF. The CDR3 DNA sequence: TGTGCCAGCAGCTCCCCCAGGGGGCGCGACACTGAAGCTTTCTTT. J is TRBJ1-1 and V is TRBV6-5; the match to TRBD1 covers 8 bases. CDR3 length: 15 amino acids. V was clipped by 6 bases and J by 3 bases; unmatched bases: 9. Looked up from germline, CDR1 is MNHEY and CDR2 is SVGAGI.

This clonotype occurred many times. The chain joins TRBV28 to TRBJ2-6; D uncertain. Germline V lookup: CDR1 MDHEN, CDR2 SYDVKM. The V and J ends lost 1 base and 2 bases respectively, with 3 bases between them. The CDR3 spans 14 residues. CDR3 sequence reads: CASSLLAGANVLTF. The CDR3 region has the DNA TGTGCCAGCAGTTTATTAGCTGGGGCCAACGTCCTGACTTTC.

This clonotype has ten or more counts. The J gene is TRBJ1-3, the V gene TRBV15; no reliable D call. This CDR3 is 16 amino acids long. Trimming cost V 4 bases and J 0 bases, with 13 bases left between them. Germline CDR1 reads LNHNV; CDR2 reads YYDKDF (reference sequence). The CDR3 loop reads CATSTRTEFSGNTIYF. The CDR3 DNA sequence: TGTGCCACCAGCACCCGGACGGAGTTCTCTGGAAACACCATATATTTT.

The CDR3 DNA follows: TGTGCCAGCAGGGCCCCCGGGGCACACTCCTACGAGCAGTACTTC. This sequence encodes CASRAPGAHSYEQYF. This chain uses TRBV28 with TRBJ2-7; D might be TRBD1 or TRBD2, each matching 5 bases. V was clipped by 6 bases and J by 0 bases, with 15 bases between them. Per the germline V gene, CDR1 is MDHEN and CDR2 is SYDVKM. The CDR3 has 15 amino acids.

A word on this clonotype: The junction differs from germline at one of its ends, possibly a read error. The rearrangement joins TRBV20-1 to TRBJ2-3, with 7 bases matching TRBD1. The CDR3 totals 14 residues. CDR1 is DFQATT and CDR2 is SNEGSKA in the germline V gene (reference sequence). In nucleotides, the CDR3 is TGCAGTGCTAGCCCGGGACAGAAGACAGATATGCAGTATTTT. Translation: CSASPGQKTDMQYF.

The chain joins TRBV28 to TRBJ1-1; possible D gene TRBD1, 5 bases. There are 14 residues in the CDR3. V was trimmed by 5 bases and J by 6 bases, leaving 16 bases between them. The V gene's germline CDR1 is MDHEN and CDR2 SYDVKM. In nucleotides, the CDR3 is TGTGCCAGCAGTCTAAGTGGGGGGTTGGCTGAAGCTTTCTTT. It encodes CASSLSGGLAEAFF. Filled out from reference TRBV28 and TRBJ1-1, the complete variable domain reads DVKVTQSSRYLVKRTGEKVFLECVQDMDHENMFWYRQDPGLGLRLIYFSYDVKMKEKGDIPEGYSVSREKKERFSLILESASTNQTSMYLCASSLSGGLAEAFFGQGTRLTVV.

This clonotype was counted only a few times. V is TRBV24-1 and J is TRBJ1-2, with D perhaps TRBD1 (6 bases). This CDR3 is 13 amino acids long. Germline CDR1 is KGHDR and CDR2 is SFDVKD. Trimming removed 3 bases at V and 8 bases at J, with 12 bases between. The CDR3 DNA reads TGTGCCACCAGTGATAGGACAGTCGGCGGCTACACCTTC. It is translated as CATSDRTVGGYTF.

This clonotype was counted at least ten times. The rearrangement joins TRBV18 to TRBJ2-3, with 13 bases fitting TRBD2. V dropped 3 bases and J dropped 6; count of bases not matched to a gene: 15. Germline V gives CDR1 KGHSH, CDR2 LQKENI. The CDR3 has 19 residues. DNA for the CDR3: TGTGCCAGCTCACCCACTCCACCTACTAGCGGGAGGGCCCCCGATACGCAGTATTTT. Its translation: CASSPTPPTSGRAPDTQYF.

J is TRBJ1-3 and V is TRBV25-1, with TRBD1 as a possible D gene (6 bases). The CDR3 runs to 16 residues. Germline CDR1 and CDR2: MGHDK and SYGVNS. V was cut by 5 bases and J by 4 bases, with 18 bases left in between. The CDR3: CASSPPGHTPGNTIYF. Here the CDR3 DNA reads TGTGCCAGCAGTCCTCCGGGACACACTCCAGGAAACACCATATATTTT.

The sample holds many counts of this clonotype. The chain carries TRBV7-3 and TRBJ2-1; 8 bases fit TRBD2. V dropped 5 bases and J dropped 8; count of bases not matched to a gene: 11. This CDR3 region has 15 residues. Germline V gene data show CDR1 as SGHTA and CDR2 as FQGTGA. Here the CDR3 DNA reads TGTGCCAGCAGCCCTTTAGCGGGGACGGGTTATGAGCAGTTCTTC. Its protein is CASSPLAGTGYEQFF.

The J gene is TRBJ1-1, the V gene TRBV6-1; D uncertain. The germline gives CDR1 MNHNS, CDR2 SASEGT. The CDR3 sequence is 13 residues long. V lost 7 bases, J lost 1 base, and 10 bases lay in between. DNA of the CDR3: TGTGCCAGCACGGCGCAACCGAACACTGAAGCTTTCTTT. This gives the protein CASTAQPNTEAFF.